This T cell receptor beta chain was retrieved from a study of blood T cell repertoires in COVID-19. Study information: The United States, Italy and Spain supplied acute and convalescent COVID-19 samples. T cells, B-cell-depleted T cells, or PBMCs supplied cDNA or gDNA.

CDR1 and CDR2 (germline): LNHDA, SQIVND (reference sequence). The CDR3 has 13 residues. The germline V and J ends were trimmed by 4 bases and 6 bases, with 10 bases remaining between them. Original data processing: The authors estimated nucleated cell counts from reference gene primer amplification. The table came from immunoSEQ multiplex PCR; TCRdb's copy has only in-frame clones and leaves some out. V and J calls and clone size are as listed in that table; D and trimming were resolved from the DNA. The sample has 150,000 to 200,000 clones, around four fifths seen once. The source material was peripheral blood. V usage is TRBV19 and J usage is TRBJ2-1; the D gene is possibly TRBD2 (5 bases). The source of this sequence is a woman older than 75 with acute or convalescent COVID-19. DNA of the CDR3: TGTGCCAGTAGTAAAGCGGCCCGCAATGAGCAGTTCTTC. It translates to CASSKAARNEQFF.